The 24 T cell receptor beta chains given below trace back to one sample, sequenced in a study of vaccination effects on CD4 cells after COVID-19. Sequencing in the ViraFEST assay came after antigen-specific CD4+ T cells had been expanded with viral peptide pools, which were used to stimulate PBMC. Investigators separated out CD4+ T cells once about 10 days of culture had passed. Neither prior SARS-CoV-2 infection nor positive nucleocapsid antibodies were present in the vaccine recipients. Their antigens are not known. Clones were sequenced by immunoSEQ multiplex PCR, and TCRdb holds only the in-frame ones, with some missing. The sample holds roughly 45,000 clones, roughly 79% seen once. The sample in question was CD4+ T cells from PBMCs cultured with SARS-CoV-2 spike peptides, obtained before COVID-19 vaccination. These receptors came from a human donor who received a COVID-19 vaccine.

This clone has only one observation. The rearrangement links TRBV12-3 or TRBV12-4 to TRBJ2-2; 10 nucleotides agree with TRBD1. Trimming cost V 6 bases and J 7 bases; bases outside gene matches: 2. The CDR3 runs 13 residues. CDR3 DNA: TGTGCCAGCAGGGACAGGGGGATCGGGGAGCTGTTTTTT. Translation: CASRDRGIGELFF.

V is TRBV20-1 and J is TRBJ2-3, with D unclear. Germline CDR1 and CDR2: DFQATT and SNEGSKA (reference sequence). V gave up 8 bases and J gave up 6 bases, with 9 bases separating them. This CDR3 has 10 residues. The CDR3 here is CSSPGDTQYF. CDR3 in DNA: TGCAGTTCTCCTGGGGATACGCAGTATTTT.

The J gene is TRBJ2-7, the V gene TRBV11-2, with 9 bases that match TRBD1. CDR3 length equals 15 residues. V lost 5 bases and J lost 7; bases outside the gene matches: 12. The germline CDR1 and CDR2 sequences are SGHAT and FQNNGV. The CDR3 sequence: CASSDTGTGSREQYV. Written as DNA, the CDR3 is TGTGCCAGCAGCGATACCGGGACAGGGTCTAGAGAGCAGTACGTC.

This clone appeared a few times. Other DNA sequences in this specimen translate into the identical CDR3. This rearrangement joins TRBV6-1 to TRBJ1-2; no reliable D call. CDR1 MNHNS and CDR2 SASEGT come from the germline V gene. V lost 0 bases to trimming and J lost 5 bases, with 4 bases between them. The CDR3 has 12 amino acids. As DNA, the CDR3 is TGTGCCAGCAGTGAAGCGGGATATGGCTACACCTTC. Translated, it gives CASSEAGYGYTF.

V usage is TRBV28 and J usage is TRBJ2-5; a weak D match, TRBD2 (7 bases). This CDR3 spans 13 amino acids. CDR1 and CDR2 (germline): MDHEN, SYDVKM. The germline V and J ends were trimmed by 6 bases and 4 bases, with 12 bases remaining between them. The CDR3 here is CASRRGGGETQYF. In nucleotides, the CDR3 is TGTGCCAGCAGAAGGGGGGGAGGAGAGACCCAGTACTTC. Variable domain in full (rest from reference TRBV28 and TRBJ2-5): DVKVTQSSRYLVKRTGEKVFLECVQDMDHENMFWYRQDPGLGLRLIYFSYDVKMKEKGDIPEGYSVSREKKERFSLILESASTNQTSMYLCASRRGGGETQYFGPGTRLLVL.

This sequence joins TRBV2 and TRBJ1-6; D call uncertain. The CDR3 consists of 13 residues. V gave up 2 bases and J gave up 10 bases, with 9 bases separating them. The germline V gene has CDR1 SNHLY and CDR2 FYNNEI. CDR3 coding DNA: TGTGCCAGCAGTGAAAGGGTACAATCACCCCTCCACTTT. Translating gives CASSERVQSPLHF.

The CDR3, as DNA: TGCGCCAGCAGAAAGGAACAGATCAGTCACGAGCAGTACGTC. It codes for CASRKEQISHEQYV. The chain carries TRBV5-1 and TRBJ2-7, with D unclear. Germline CDR1 is SGHRS and CDR2 is YFSETQ. This CDR3 is 14 amino acids long. Trimming pared 5 bases from V and 5 bases from J, leaving 17 bases between.

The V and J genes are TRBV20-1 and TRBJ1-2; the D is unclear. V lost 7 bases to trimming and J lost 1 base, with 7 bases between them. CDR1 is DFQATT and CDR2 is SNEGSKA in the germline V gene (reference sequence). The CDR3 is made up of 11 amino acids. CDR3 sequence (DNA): TGCAGTGGTTGGGGTAACTATGGCTACACCTTC. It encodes CSGWGNYGYTF.

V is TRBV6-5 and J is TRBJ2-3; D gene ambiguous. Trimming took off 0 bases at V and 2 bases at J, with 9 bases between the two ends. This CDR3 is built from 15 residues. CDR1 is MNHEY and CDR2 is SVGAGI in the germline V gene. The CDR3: CASSYSSHATDTQYF. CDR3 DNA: TGTGCCAGCAGTTACTCATCTCACGCCACAGATACGCAGTATTTT.

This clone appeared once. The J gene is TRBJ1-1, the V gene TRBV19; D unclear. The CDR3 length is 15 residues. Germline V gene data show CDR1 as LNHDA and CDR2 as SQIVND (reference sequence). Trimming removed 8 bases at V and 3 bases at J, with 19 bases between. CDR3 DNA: TGTGCCAGTTGCGAGAGGAAGGGATTAGACACTGAAGCTTTCTTT. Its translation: CASCERKGLDTEAFF.

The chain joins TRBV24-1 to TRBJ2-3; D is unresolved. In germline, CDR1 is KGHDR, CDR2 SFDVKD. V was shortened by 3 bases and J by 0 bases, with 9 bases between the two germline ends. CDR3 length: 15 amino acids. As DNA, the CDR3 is TGTGCCACCAGTGATAAGGTCAAAAGCACAGATACGCAGTATTTT. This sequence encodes CATSDKVKSTDTQYF.

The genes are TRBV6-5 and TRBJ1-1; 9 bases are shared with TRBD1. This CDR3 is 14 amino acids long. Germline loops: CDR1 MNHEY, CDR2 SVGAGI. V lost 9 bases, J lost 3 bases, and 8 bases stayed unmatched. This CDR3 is CASKDRGRYTEAFF. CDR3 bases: TGTGCCAGTAAAGACAGGGGGAGGTACACTGAAGCTTTCTTT.

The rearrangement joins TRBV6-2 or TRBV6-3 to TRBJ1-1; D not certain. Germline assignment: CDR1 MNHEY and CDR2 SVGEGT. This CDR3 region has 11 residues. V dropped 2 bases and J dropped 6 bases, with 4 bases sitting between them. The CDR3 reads CASSYPSEAFF. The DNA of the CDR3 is TGTGCCAGCAGTTACCCCTCTGAAGCTTTCTTT.

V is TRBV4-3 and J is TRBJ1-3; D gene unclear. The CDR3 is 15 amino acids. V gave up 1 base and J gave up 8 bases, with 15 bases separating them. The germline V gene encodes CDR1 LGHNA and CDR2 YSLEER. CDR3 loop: CASSQAQVQADTIYF. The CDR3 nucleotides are TGCGCCAGCAGCCAAGCTCAGGTTCAGGCGGACACCATATATTTT.

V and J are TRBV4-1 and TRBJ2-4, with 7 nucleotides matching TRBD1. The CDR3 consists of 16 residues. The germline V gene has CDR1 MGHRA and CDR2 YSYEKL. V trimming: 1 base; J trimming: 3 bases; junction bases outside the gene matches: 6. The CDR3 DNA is TGCGCCAGCAGCCAAGCCCAGGGGGTCGACAAAAACATTCAGTACTTC. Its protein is CASSQAQGVDKNIQYF.

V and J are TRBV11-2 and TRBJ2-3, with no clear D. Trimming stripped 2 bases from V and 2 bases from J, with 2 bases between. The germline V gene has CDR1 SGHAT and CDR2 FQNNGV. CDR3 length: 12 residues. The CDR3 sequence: CASSLSTDTQYF. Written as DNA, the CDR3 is TGTGCCAGCAGCTTATCCACAGATACGCAGTATTTT.

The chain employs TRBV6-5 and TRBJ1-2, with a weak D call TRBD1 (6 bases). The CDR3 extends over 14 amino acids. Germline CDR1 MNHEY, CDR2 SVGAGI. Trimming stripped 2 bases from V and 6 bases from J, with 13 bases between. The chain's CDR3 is CASSYLPQGHGYTF. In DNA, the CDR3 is TGTGCCAGCAGTTACCTCCCACAGGGACATGGCTACACCTTC.

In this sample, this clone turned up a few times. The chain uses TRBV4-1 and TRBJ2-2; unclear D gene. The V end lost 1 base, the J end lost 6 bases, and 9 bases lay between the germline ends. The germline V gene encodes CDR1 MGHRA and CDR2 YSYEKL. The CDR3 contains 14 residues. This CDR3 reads CASSQVPGPGELFF. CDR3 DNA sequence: TGCGCCAGCAGCCAAGTCCCCGGACCCGGGGAGCTGTTTTTT.

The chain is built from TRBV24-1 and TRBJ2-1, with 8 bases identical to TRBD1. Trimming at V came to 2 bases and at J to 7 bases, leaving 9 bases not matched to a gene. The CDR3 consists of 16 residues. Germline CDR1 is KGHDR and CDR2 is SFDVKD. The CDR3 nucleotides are TGTGCCACCAGTGATTCCGGACAGGGTGTAGGAAATGAGCAGTTCTTC. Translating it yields CATSDSGQGVGNEQFF.

The CDR3 sequence is CASSEQGKNYGYTF. The DNA for the CDR3 is TGTGCCAGCAGTGAACAGGGTAAAAACTATGGCTACACCTTC. The chain recombines TRBV2 with TRBJ1-2; D perhaps matches TRBD1 (5 bases). This CDR3 comprises 14 residues. V was pared by 2 bases and J by 2 bases, with 9 bases between. Germline V gene sequence: CDR1 SNHLY, CDR2 FYNNEI.

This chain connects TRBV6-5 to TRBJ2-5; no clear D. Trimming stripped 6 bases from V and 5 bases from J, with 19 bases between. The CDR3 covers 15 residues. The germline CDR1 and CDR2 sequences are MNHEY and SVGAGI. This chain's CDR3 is CASSWALGPRETQYF. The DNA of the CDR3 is TGTGCCAGCAGCTGGGCGTTAGGCCCCCGGGAGACCCAGTACTTC.

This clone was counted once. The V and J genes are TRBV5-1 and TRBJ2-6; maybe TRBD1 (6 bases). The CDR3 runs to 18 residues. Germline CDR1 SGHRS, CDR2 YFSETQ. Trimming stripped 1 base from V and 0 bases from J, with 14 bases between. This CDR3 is CASSLYRAAYSGANVLTF. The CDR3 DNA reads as TGCGCCAGCAGCTTGTACAGGGCCGCATACTCTGGGGCCAACGTCCTGACTTTC.

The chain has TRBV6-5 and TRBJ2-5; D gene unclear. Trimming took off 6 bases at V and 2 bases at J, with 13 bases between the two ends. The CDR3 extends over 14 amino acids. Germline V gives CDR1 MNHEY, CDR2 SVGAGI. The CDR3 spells CASRGGGPQETQYF. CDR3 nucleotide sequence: TGTGCCAGCAGAGGTGGCGGACCTCAAGAGACCCAGTACTTC.

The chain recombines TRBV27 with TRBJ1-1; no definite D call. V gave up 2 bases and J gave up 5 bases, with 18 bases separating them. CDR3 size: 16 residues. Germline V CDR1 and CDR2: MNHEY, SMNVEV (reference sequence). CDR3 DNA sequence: TGTGCCAGCAGTTTAACGTGGATGTCGAAGGAAACTGAAGCTTTCTTT. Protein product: CASSLTWMSKETEAFF.